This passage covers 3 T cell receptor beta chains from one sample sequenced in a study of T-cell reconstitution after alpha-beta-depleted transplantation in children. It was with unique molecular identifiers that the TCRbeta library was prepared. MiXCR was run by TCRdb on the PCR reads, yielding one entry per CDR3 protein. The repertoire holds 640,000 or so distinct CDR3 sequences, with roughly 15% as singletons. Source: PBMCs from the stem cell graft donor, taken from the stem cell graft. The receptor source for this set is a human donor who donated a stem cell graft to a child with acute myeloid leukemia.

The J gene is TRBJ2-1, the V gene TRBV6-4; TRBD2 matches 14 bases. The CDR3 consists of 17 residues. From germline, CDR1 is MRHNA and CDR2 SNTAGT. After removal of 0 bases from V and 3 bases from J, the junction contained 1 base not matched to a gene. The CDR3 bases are TGTGCCAGCAGTGACTCTGGACTAGCGGGGGGCTACAATGAGCAGTTCTTC. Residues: CASSDSGLAGGYNEQFF.

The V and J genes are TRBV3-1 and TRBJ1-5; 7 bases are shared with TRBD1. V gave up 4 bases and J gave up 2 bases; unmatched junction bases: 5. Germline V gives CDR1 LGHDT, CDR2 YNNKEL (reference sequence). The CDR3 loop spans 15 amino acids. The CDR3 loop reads CASSPRGSGNQPQHF. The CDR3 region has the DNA TGTGCCAGCAGCCCCAGGGGGTCAGGCAATCAGCCCCAGCATTTT.

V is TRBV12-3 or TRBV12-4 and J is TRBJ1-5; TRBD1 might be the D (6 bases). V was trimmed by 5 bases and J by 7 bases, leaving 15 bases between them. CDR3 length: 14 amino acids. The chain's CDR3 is CASSIGTQQQPQHF. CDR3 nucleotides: TGTGCCAGCAGTATCGGGACACAGCAACAGCCCCAGCATTTT.